This T cell receptor beta chain was sequenced for a study of cytomegalovirus exposure and HLA in healthy donors. Study overall: A prior analysis found 95 million to 140 million unique TCR beta sequences from 150 million to 200 million T cells. The study's findings and limits: A later analysis found common viral pathogens apparently linked to several of the most significant clusters.

Turning to this clone: Its target is unknown.

With 60 Vbeta and 13 Jbeta primers, the PCR was carried out. The method was immunoSEQ multiplex PCR; TCRdb's version includes in-frame clones alone and lacks a portion of them. The table lists just under 250,000 clones, more than 75% of them singletons. The CDR3 totals 13 residues. The germline CDR1 and CDR2 sequences are MGHDK and SYGVNS. The junction had 4 bases not matched to a gene; V was cut back by 7 bases and J by 2 bases. This chain uses TRBV25-1 with TRBJ2-7, with 8 bases fitting TRBD1. Sequenced input: PBMCs. This clonotype was sampled from a woman in her thirties or forties in good health and CMV-seropositive. As DNA, the CDR3 is TGTGCCAGCATGGGACAGGTGGCCTACGAGCAGTACTTC. It is translated as CASMGQVAYEQYF.